One and the same sample provided the 31 T cell receptor beta chains below, sequenced in a study of T cells in Graves' hyperthyroidism and ophthalmopathy. TCR beta CDR3 region amplification was performed from RNA transcripts. TCR CDR3 regions were first amplified by RT-PCR with HTBI primers. Using its own MiXCR run on the multiplex PCR reads, TCRdb lists one record per CDR3 protein. The sample gives hundreds of thousands of distinct CDR3 sequences, 35% to 45% of which show up once; approximately 8.7% is in the top ten. Sequenced material: blood. All receptors derive from a man aged 18 to 35 with Graves' hyperthyroidism.

With respect to this clonotype: One end of the junction fails to match germline, which may point to a read error. The chain is built from TRBV2 and TRBJ2-7; a possible D gene is TRBD1 (7 bases). From germline, CDR1 is SNHLY and CDR2 FYNNEI. The CDR3 is 11 amino acids. The CDR3 loop is CASRVGGQSEF. CDR3 in DNA: TGTGCCAGCAGAGTGGGGGGACAGTCAGAATTC.

The J gene is TRBJ2-7, the V gene TRBV20-1, with a possible D match to TRBD1 (6 bases). The germline V gene encodes CDR1 DFQATT and CDR2 SNEGSKA (reference sequence). The CDR3 contains 15 residues. Between the trimmed V and J ends, which lost 0 bases and 2 bases, there was a span of 14 bases. The CDR3 DNA follows: TGCAGTGCTAGAGATGAGGCAGGGGTAGCCTACGAGCAGTACTTC. Translated: CSARDEAGVAYEQYF.

The V call is TRBV2, the J call TRBJ1-5; D uncertain. Trimming removed 5 bases at V and 7 bases at J, with 18 bases between. This CDR3 comprises 15 residues. CDR1 and CDR2 (germline): SNHLY, FYNNEI. The CDR3 DNA reads as TGTGCCAGCAGTTTCCGGGCCCGGACGGGGCAGCCCCAGCATTTT. Residues: CASSFRARTGQPQHF.

A word on this clonotype: Its ends do not fully match the called genes, so a read error is possible. This chain links TRBV19 with TRBJ2-7; D not resolved. CDR1 is LNHDA and CDR2 is SQIVND in the germline V gene (reference sequence). This CDR3 is 11 amino acids long. The CDR3, as DNA: TGTGTCAGTACTTCGAGGAACGAGCAGTACTTC. Its protein product is CVSTSRNEQYF.

This clonotype occurred many times. The V call is TRBV29-1, the J call TRBJ1-1; D is undetermined. CDR3 length: 10 residues. Germline values: CDR1 SQVTM, CDR2 ANQGSEA. V was clipped by 7 bases and J by 2 bases, with 5 bases between them. In DNA form, the CDR3 reads TGCAGCGCCGTAAACACTGAAGCTTTCTTT. It codes for CSAVNTEAFF. The full variable domain, completed using reference TRBV29-1 and TRBJ1-1, is SAVISQKPSRDICQRGTSLTIQCQVDSQVTMMFWYRQQPGQSLTLIATANQGSEATYESGFVIDKFPISRPNLTFSTLTVSNMSPEDSSIYLCSAVNTEAFFGQGTRLTVV.

This clonotype was seen a handful of times. The rearrangement links TRBV4-3 to TRBJ2-7; the match to TRBD1 covers 10 bases. The germline gives CDR1 LGHNA, CDR2 YSLEER. The V and J ends lost 0 bases and 5 bases, in that order; junction bases with no gene match: 4. The CDR3 is made up of 15 amino acids. The CDR3: CASSQEGTGDHEQYF. The DNA of the CDR3 is TGCGCCAGCAGCCAAGAGGGGACAGGGGACCACGAGCAGTACTTC.

Points on this clonotype: The conserved phenylalanine or tryptophan is not found at the CDR3 terminus, so this likely reflects a read error. The chain couples TRBV12-3 or TRBV12-4 to TRBJ1-6, with 8 bases matching TRBD1. With 6 bases clipped from V and 13 bases from J, the junction kept 8 bases outside the gene matches. CDR3 size: 13 residues. The CDR3 nucleotides are TGTGCCAGCAGCACTGCCAACAGGGGGCCCCTCCACTAT. Translating it yields CASSTANRGPLHY.

This clonotype was observed once. This CDR3 reads CASSARLGEKLFF. Here the CDR3 DNA reads TGTGCCAGCAGTGCCAGGTTGGGTGAAAAACTGTTTTTT. The chain carries TRBV2 and TRBJ1-4; D remains unclear. V was trimmed by 4 bases and J by 7 bases, leaving 10 bases between them. This CDR3 is built from 13 residues. The germline CDR1 and CDR2 sequences are SNHLY and FYNNEI.

Remarks on this clonotype: This clone may be a read error of a much larger clone one base away. The genes are TRBV19 and TRBJ2-2; a possible D gene is TRBD1 (6 bases). Between the trimmed V and J ends, which lost 3 bases and 6 bases, there was a span of 14 bases. This CDR3 contains 15 residues. Germline V gene lookup returns CDR1 LNHDA and CDR2 SQIVND (reference sequence). CDR3 amino acids: CASSILPRGPGELFF. As DNA, the CDR3 is TGTGCCAGTAGTATCCTGCCCAGGGGTCCCGGGGAGCTGTTTTTT.

The rearrangement links TRBV19 to TRBJ2-7; D perhaps matches TRBD1 (6 bases). Germline loops: CDR1 LNHDA, CDR2 SQIVND (reference sequence). The CDR3 loop spans 14 amino acids. V was clipped by 8 bases and J by 2 bases, with 16 bases between them. In DNA form, the CDR3 reads TGTGCCAGTCAAATAAAAGGGGGACCCTACGAGCAGTACTTC. It yields the protein CASQIKGGPYEQYF.

This clonotype was seen only a few times. V gene TRBV9 combines with J gene TRBJ2-7; possibly TRBD1 or TRBD2 for D (7 bases each). V was clipped by 6 bases and J by 2 bases, with 18 bases between them. The germline V gene encodes CDR1 SGDLS and CDR2 YYNGEE. The CDR3 totals 15 residues. Here the CDR3 reads CASNLRGGRPYEQYF. In DNA form, the CDR3 reads TGTGCCAGCAACCTCAGGGGGGGGCGGCCCTACGAGCAGTACTTC.

Concerning this clonotype itself: This may be a read error, as it is one base from a much larger clone. This chain connects TRBV7-2 to TRBJ1-2; tentative D call: TRBD1 (5 bases). The CDR3 extends over 15 amino acids. Trimming pared 5 bases from V and 5 bases from J, leaving 18 bases between. In germline, CDR1 is SGHTA, CDR2 FQGNSA. The CDR3 here is CASSPEAGRWYGYTF. CDR3 DNA: TGTGCCAGCAGCCCAGAAGCAGGGCGTTGGTATGGCTACACCTTC.

The chain has TRBV24-1 and TRBJ2-5; unclear D gene. The germline V gene encodes CDR1 KGHDR and CDR2 SFDVKD. The CDR3 covers 13 residues. V dropped 5 bases and J dropped 5 bases, with 11 bases sitting between them. The CDR3 DNA is TGTGCCACCAGTGTACCGGGCGGCGAGACCCAGTACTTC. Amino acid sequence: CATSVPGGETQYF.

This clonotype was detected many times. The V call is TRBV29-1, the J call TRBJ1-3; no reliable D call. The CDR3 sequence is 16 residues long. CDR1 and CDR2 from the germline V gene are SQVTM and ANQGSEA. The germline V and J ends were trimmed by 0 bases and 3 bases, with 15 bases remaining between them. Here the CDR3 reads CSVEDREDTNGNTIYF. The CDR3 DNA reads TGCAGCGTTGAAGATCGGGAGGATACGAATGGAAACACCATATATTTT.

Note on this clonotype: A much larger clone differs from this one at a single base, so this may be a read error. The V and J genes are TRBV29-1 and TRBJ1-1, with TRBD1 matching 10 bases. The CDR3 is made up of 14 amino acids. The V segment lost 6 bases and the J segment 4 bases; nucleotides outside the gene matches: 8. CDR1 is SQVTM, CDR2 ANQGSEA, per germline. CDR3 sequence: CSVVGGQGGTEAFF. CDR3 in DNA: TGCAGCGTGGTGGGCGGACAGGGGGGCACTGAAGCTTTCTTT.

As to this clonotype: A much larger clone lies a single base off, so this may be a read error. The genes are TRBV20-1 and TRBJ1-2; D is uncertain. This CDR3 has 9 amino acids. Looked up from germline, CDR1 is DFQATT and CDR2 is SNEGSKA (reference sequence). Trimming cost V 6 bases and J 4 bases, with 3 bases left between them. The CDR3 nucleotides read TGCAGTGCCTTCTATGGCTACACCTTC. Translated, it gives CSAFYGYTF.

This clonotype came up a few times. The V gene is TRBV12-3 or TRBV12-4, the J gene TRBJ2-7; a possible D gene is TRBD2 (6 bases). The CDR3 totals 14 residues. V lost 7 bases, J lost 2 bases, and 15 bases lay in between. CDR3 DNA: TGTGCCAGCACCCCGTTAGCGGATCCCTACGAGCAGTACTTC. Translation gives CASTPLADPYEQYF.

The rearrangement uses TRBV29-1 and TRBJ2-5; possibly TRBD1 or TRBD2 for D (6 bases each). Trimming shortened V by 7 bases and J by 5 bases, and 8 bases separated the two germline ends. Per germline, CDR1 SQVTM and CDR2 ANQGSEA. This CDR3 is 10 amino acids long. CDR3 loop: CSGGAETQYF. In DNA, the CDR3 is TGCAGCGGGGGGGCCGAGACCCAGTACTTC.

The chain has TRBV2 and TRBJ1-6, with 8 bases matching TRBD1. This CDR3 region has 15 residues. CDR1 and CDR2 (germline): SNHLY, FYNNEI. V shed 2 bases and J 7 bases; nucleotides not matched to a gene: 4. CDR3 in DNA: TGTGCCAGCAGTGAACAGAGACAGGGGAATTCACCCCTCCACTTT. Residues: CASSEQRQGNSPLHF. Using reference TRBV2 and TRBJ1-6 for the parts outside the CDR3, the full variable domain is EPEVTQTPSHQVTQMGQEVILRCVPISNHLYFYWYRQILGQKVEFLVSFYNNEISEKSEIFDDQFSVERPDGSNFTLKIRSTKLEDSAMYFCASSEQRQGNSPLHFGNGTRLTVT.

This clonotype was counted only a few times. The CDR3 protein is CASSGPSSGGKEDTQYF. The CDR3 DNA reads TGTGCCAGCAGTGGACCTAGCTCGGGAGGGAAGGAAGATACGCAGTATTTT. This chain connects TRBV25-1 to TRBJ2-3; 8 bases map to TRBD2. Trimming removed 4 bases from V and 5 bases from J; junction bases left unmatched: 14. Germline loops: CDR1 MGHDK, CDR2 SYGVNS. The CDR3 is 17 amino acids.

This clonotype was counted a few times. V and J are TRBV4-3 and TRBJ1-6; TRBD1 might be the D (6 bases). With 6 bases removed from V and 7 bases from J, the gap between germline ends came to 13 bases. The CDR3 is 14 residues long. Looked up from germline, CDR1 is LGHNA and CDR2 is YSLEER. This CDR3 reads CASSETGQNSPLHF. The DNA of the CDR3 is TGCGCCAGCAGTGAGACAGGTCAAAATTCACCCCTCCACTTT.

In its sample, this clonotype was seen many times. This chain uses TRBV29-1 with TRBJ2-7; a possible D gene is TRBD2 (6 bases). This CDR3 has 13 amino acids. Deletions cut 0 bases from V and 3 bases from J, with 9 bases between. From germline, CDR1 is SQVTM and CDR2 ANQGSEA. CDR3 DNA sequence: TGCAGCGTTGAAGAGGGGGGAGGCTACGAGCAGTACTTC. Encoded protein: CSVEEGGGYEQYF.

In regard to this clonotype: A read error is possible here, since a much larger clone lies one base away. The V and J genes are TRBV20-1 and TRBJ1-3; 8 bases are shared with TRBD1. The CDR3 consists of 14 residues. Per germline, CDR1 DFQATT and CDR2 SNEGSKA (reference sequence). CDR3 DNA: TGCAGTGCTAGCCAGGGGGCAGACGGAAACAACATATATTTT. Its protein product is CSASQGADGNNIYF.

The chain joins TRBV2 to TRBJ2-5, with D perhaps given as TRBD1 or TRBD2 (5 bases each). V was shortened by 4 bases and J by 4 bases, with 25 bases between the two germline ends. Germline CDR1 reads SNHLY; CDR2 reads FYNNEI. There are 18 residues in the CDR3. Written as DNA, the CDR3 is TGTGCCAGCAGTGTGCACCGGGACCTCAGTCAAGGGCTAGAGACCCAGTACTTC. Translating it yields CASSVHRDLSQGLETQYF.

At least ten counts were recorded for this clonotype. The V call is TRBV7-2, the J call TRBJ2-6; no definite D call. V was trimmed by 5 bases and J by 4 bases, leaving 12 bases between them. Germline V lookup: CDR1 SGHTA, CDR2 FQGNSA. CDR3 length: 15 residues. The CDR3 sequence: CASSPLGRGANVLTF. CDR3 nucleotide sequence: TGTGCCAGCAGCCCCCTAGGGCGAGGGGCCAACGTCCTGACTTTC.

This clonotype has ten or more counts. This chain joins TRBV12-3 or TRBV12-4 and TRBJ1-1; no definite D call. Trimming took 2 bases from V and 3 from J, leaving 7 bases between them. The CDR3 has 13 residues. This CDR3 reads CASSLSTYTEAFF. The CDR3 DNA reads as TGTGCCAGCAGTTTAAGCACGTACACTGAAGCTTTCTTT.

This clonotype occurred many times. The J gene is TRBJ2-5, the V gene TRBV15; the match to TRBD2 covers 7 bases. Unmatched junction bases numbered 7, after V lost 0 bases and J lost 9 bases. CDR3 length equals 14 residues. From germline, CDR1 is LNHNV and CDR2 YYDKDF (reference sequence). The chain's CDR3 is CATSRDESGKAQYF. The CDR3 DNA follows: TGTGCCACCAGCAGAGATGAGAGCGGGAAGGCCCAGTACTTC.

This clonotype was detected only a few times. The chain has TRBV7-2 and TRBJ1-3; maybe TRBD1 (6 bases). This CDR3 spans 15 amino acids. Trimming left V 1 base short and J 2 bases short, with 9 bases between. CDR1 SGHTA and CDR2 FQGNSA come from the germline V gene. The CDR3 nucleotides are TGTGCCAGCAGCTTAGGGGGGGGCCCTGGAAACACCATATATTTT. This encodes CASSLGGGPGNTIYF.

This clonotype was recorded at least ten times. The V call is TRBV29-1, the J call TRBJ1-1; D might be TRBD1 (6 bases). Germline values: CDR1 SQVTM, CDR2 ANQGSEA. V lost 7 bases, J lost 2 bases, and 17 bases lay in between. The CDR3 covers 14 residues. The chain's CDR3 is CSADIGTSNTEAFF. CDR3 DNA: TGCAGCGCTGATATTGGGACAAGTAACACTGAAGCTTTCTTT.

The J gene is TRBJ1-2, the V gene TRBV12-3 or TRBV12-4; TRBD1 matches at 12 bases. The CDR3 totals 14 residues. This CDR3 is CASALGQGAGGYTF. The DNA of the CDR3 is TGTGCTAGTGCCCTGGGACAGGGGGCGGGAGGCTACACCTTC.

This clonotype was counted a few times. This chain joins TRBV20-1 and TRBJ2-7; tentative D call: TRBD1 (6 bases). The CDR3 length is 13 residues. The germline gives CDR1 DFQATT, CDR2 SNEGSKA (reference sequence). Trimming removed 2 bases from V and 2 bases from J, with 10 bases in between. Here the CDR3 reads CSARTGRAYEQYF. The DNA for the CDR3 is TGCAGTGCTAGAACAGGGAGAGCCTACGAGCAGTACTTC.